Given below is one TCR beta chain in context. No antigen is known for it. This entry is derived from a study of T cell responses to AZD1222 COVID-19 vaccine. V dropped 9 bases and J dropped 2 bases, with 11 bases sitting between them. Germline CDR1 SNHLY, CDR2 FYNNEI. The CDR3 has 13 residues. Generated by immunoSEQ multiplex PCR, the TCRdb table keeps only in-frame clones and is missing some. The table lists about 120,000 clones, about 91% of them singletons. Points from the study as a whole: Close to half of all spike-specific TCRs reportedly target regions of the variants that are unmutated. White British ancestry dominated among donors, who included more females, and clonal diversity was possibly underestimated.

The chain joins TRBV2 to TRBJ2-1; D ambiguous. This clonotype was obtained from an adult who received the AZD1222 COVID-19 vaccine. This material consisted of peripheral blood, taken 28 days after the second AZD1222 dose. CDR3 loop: CASSKETYNEQFF. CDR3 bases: TGTGCCAGTAGCAAAGAAACCTACAATGAGCAGTTCTTC.